Given below is one TCR beta chain in context. The data belong to a study of cytomegalovirus exposure and HLA in healthy donors. In the PCR, 60 Vbeta and 13 Jbeta primers were used. The protocol was immunoSEQ multiplex PCR, while the TCRdb copy is restricted to in-frame clones and leaves out a portion. The sample carries over 100,000 clones, approximately 81% recorded once. CDR3 length equals 13 residues. The germline V gene has CDR1 SGHVS and CDR2 FQNEAQ. Between the trimmed V and J ends, which lost 2 bases and 5 bases, there was a span of 8 bases. This receptor was identified in a woman aged 25-40 years in good health and CMV-seronegative. The gene calls are TRBV7-8 and TRBJ2-3, with D unresolved. Sequences were obtained from PBMCs. CDR3 sequence: CASSLYVGDTQYF. The CDR3 DNA reads as TGTGCCAGCAGCTTATATGTCGGAGATACGCAGTATTTT.